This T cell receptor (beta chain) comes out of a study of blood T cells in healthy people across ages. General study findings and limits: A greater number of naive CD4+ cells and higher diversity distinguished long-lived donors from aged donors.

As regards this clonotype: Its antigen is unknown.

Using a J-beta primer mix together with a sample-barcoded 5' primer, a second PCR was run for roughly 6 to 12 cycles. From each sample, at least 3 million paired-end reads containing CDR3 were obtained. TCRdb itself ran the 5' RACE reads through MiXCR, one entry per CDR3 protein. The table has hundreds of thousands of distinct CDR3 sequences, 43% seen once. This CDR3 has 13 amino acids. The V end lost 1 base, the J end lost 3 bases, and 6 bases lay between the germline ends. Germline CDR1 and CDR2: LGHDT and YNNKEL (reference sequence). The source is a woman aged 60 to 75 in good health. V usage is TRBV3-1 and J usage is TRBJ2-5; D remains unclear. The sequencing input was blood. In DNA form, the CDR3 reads TGTGCCAGCAGCCAAGTTAGGGAAGAGACCCAGTACTTC. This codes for CASSQVREETQYF.